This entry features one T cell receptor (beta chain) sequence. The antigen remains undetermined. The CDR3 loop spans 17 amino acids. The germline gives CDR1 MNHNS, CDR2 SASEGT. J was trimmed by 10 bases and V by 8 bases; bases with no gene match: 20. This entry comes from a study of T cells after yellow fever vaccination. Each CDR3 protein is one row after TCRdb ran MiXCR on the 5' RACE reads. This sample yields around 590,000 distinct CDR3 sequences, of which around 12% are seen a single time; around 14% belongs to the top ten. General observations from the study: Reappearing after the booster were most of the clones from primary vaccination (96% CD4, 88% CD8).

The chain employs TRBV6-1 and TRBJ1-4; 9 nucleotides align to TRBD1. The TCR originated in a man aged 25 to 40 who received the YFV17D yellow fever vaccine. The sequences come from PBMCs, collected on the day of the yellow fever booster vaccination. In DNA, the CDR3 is TGTGCCAGCGCCGAGGGACAGGGCATAGTAGGCGGTGGAAAACTGTTTTTT. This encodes CASAEGQGIVGGGKLFF.